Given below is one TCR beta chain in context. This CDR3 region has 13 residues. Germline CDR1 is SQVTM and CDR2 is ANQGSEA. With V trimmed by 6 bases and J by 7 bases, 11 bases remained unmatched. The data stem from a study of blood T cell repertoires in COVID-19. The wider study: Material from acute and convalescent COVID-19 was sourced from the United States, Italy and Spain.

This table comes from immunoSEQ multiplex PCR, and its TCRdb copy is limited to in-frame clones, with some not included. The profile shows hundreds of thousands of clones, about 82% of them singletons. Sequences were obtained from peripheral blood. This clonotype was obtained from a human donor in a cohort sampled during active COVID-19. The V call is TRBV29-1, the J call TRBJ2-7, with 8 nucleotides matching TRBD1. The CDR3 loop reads CSVLKDRVYEQYF. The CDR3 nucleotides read TGCAGCGTCCTAAAGGACAGGGTTTATGAGCAGTACTTC.